This TCR beta chain was sequenced for a study of cytomegalovirus exposure and HLA in healthy donors. Note on this clone: Its antigen is currently unknown.

General observations from the study: Sequencing likely produced, as an artifact, a cluster of highly shared sequence variants. Productive rates of about 87% or about 30% were seen for most TCR beta V segments in an earlier analysis. The authors confirmed in vitro that a few CMV-associated chains were specific for CMV antigens.

Germline V CDR1 and CDR2: SEHNR, FQNEAQ (reference sequence). V shed 6 bases and J 7 bases; nucleotides not matched to a gene: 8. There are 14 residues in the CDR3. It was with 60 Vbeta and 13 Jbeta primers that the PCR ran. This table comes from immunoSEQ multiplex PCR, and its TCRdb copy is limited to in-frame clones, with some not included. The data show 80,000 to 95,000 clones, about 78% seen once. This chain joins TRBV7-9 and TRBJ2-2; 7 nucleotides agree with TRBD1. Sequences were obtained from PBMCs. The sequence was obtained from a man aged 18-30 years in good health and CMV-seropositive. The CDR3 DNA follows: TGTGCCAGCAGTCACAGGACAGGACGCGGGGAGCTGTTTTTT. Its translation is CASSHRTGRGELFF. Filled out from reference TRBV7-9 and TRBJ2-2, the complete variable domain reads DTGVSQNPRHKITKRGQNVTFRCDPISEHNRLYWYRQTLGQGPEFLTYFQNEAQLEKSRLLSDRFSAERPKGSFSTLEIQRTEQGDSAMYLCASSHRTGRGELFFGEGSRLTVL.